This TCR beta chain was captured by sequencing in a study of metastatic and nonmetastatic thyroid tumors. This clone came up many times. Its cognate antigen is unknown. This sample includes further DNA sequences coding for the same CDR3. Under the authors' procedure: The study took CDR3 differences across clinicopathological groups and made a distant-metastasis classifier for papillary thyroid cancer from them. TCRdb reanalyzed the PCR reads via MiXCR. These V and J calls rely on TCRdb rather than the paper's analysis. This sample has about 93,000 clones, with roughly 13% found just once. No patient had received any treatment before thyroid surgery. Study-wide results and caveats: Patients with malignant thyroid tumors reportedly had significantly higher TCR beta diversity than those with benign nodules, in blood and tumor.

Sequencing used blood. This TCR was sampled from a female donor with papillary thyroid cancer or a benign thyroid nodule (not recorded which). Some clones in this sample may be carry-over from other donors' samples.

The CDR3 protein is CASSLDGTSGTGELFF. The CDR3 nucleotides read TGCGCCAGCAGCTTGGATGGGACTAGCGGGACCGGGGAGCTGTTTTTT. The chain carries TRBV5-1 and TRBJ2-2, with 12 positions matching TRBD2. This CDR3 comprises 16 residues. V lost 0 bases, J lost 5 bases, and 2 bases stayed unmatched. Germline-derived CDR1 and CDR2 are SGHRS and YFSETQ.